This is a list of T cell receptor beta chains from one sample in a study of blood T cell repertoires in COVID-19. The protocol was immunoSEQ multiplex PCR, while the TCRdb copy is restricted to in-frame clones and leaves out a portion. The table records 29,000 or so clones, under 85% of them present only once. The sequenced material came from peripheral blood. The receptors come from a woman between 65 and 79 years old with active or convalescent COVID-19. CDR3s include the opening cysteine and the closing phenylalanine or tryptophan. Fields, in order: J gene, clone size, D gene, V gene, CDR3 length, CDR3 DNA, CDR3 protein. The D gene is left open where the match is weak. Size is omitted from some rows. Given values are once, few, many or a class for expanded clones.

TRBJ1-2 | . | TRBD1 | TRBV7-3 | 14 | TGTGCCAGCAGCTTAGACAGGACAGGGCATGGCTACACCTTC | CASSLDRTGHGYTF
TRBJ1-1 | medium-sized | . | TRBV6-5 | 12 | TGTGCCAGCAGTTACTCAACAGCCGAAGCTTTCTTT | CASSYSTAEAFF
TRBJ2-4 | . | . | TRBV27 | 13 | TGTGCCAGCAGTGAGTTAGCCAAAAACATTCAGTACTTC | CASSELAKNIQYF
TRBJ1-5 | . | . | TRBV30 | 13 | TGTGCCTGGAGCGGGCGTAGCGATCAGCCCCAGCATTTT | CAWSGRSDQPQHF
TRBJ1-1 | . | . | TRBV15 | 17 | TGTGCCACCAGCAGAGGGAGGGGCGCTGGAGGGAACACTGAAGCTTTCTTT | CATSRGRGAGGNTEAFF
TRBJ1-5 | once | TRBD1 | TRBV19 | 14 | TGTGCCAGTAGTCTGGGACAGGTCTATCAGCCCCAGCATTTT | CASSLGQVYQPQHF
TRBJ1-1 | . | . | TRBV4-2 | 14 | TGTGCCAGCAGGAATACAGGGATGAACACTGAAGCTTTCTTT | CASRNTGMNTEAFF
TRBJ1-2 | . | . | TRBV24-1 | 10 | TGTGCCACCACCCCCGGTGGCTACACCTTC | CATTPGGYTF
TRBJ2-2 | . | . | TRBV6-5 | 15 | TGTGCCAGCAGCCTCGGGGAGTTTTTAGCCGGGGAGCTGTTTTTT | CASSLGEFLAGELFF
TRBJ1-5 | . | . | TRBV5-5 | 14 | TGTGCCAGCAGCTCCTATTTACAGGAGCAGCCCCAGCATTTT | CASSSYLQEQPQHF
TRBJ2-3 | . | TRBD1 | TRBV28 | 14 | TGTGCCAGCAGTCGGTACAGGGGCGCAGATACGCAGTATTTT | CASSRYRGADTQYF
TRBJ1-4 | few | TRBD1 | TRBV30 | 14 | TGTGCCTGGAGTGTGGGGACAGGGGTTGAAAAACTGTTTTTT | CAWSVGTGVEKLFF
TRBJ2-7 | . | . | TRBV19 | 14 | TGTGCCAGTAGTACCCGGACAGAGAGTTACGAGCAGTACTTC | CASSTRTESYEQYF
TRBJ1-1 | . | . | TRBV7-3 | 14 | TGTGCCAGCAGCTTCAGGGGCCAGAACACTGAAGCTTTCTTT | CASSFRGQNTEAFF
TRBJ2-7 | few | . | TRBV5-6 | 12 | TGTGCCAGCAGCCTCCGGTACGGCGAGCAGTACTTC | CASSLRYGEQYF
TRBJ2-1 | . | . | TRBV9 | 16 | TGTGCCAGCAGCGTAGCTATGGCAGGGGCGAGGAATGAGCAGTTCTTC | CASSVAMAGARNEQFF
TRBJ2-2 | . | . | TRBV11-2 | 13 | TGTGCCAGCATCAACAGGAACACCGGGGAGCTGTTTTTT | CASINRNTGELFF
TRBJ2-3 | once | TRBD2 | TRBV19 | 15 | TGTGCCAGTAGATTAGCGGGAGCAATCACAGATACGCAGTATTTT | CASRLAGAITDTQYF
TRBJ1-1 | . | . | TRBV7-8 | 15 | TGTGCCAGCAGCAAAGGGGAGGCGCGGGGTCCTGAAGCTTTCTTT | CASSKGEARGPEAFF
TRBJ1-1 | . | . | TRBV28 | 15 | TGTGCCAGCACACCCGCCTATGGTGTGTGGACTGAAGCTTTCTTT | CASTPAYGVWTEAFF
TRBJ2-1 | few | TRBD2 | TRBV5-4 | 13 | TGTGCCAGCAGCCCGGGACTAGACAATGAGCAGTTCTTC | CASSPGLDNEQFF
TRBJ1-2 | . | . | TRBV3-1/TRBV3-2 | 14 | TGTGCCAGCAGCCAAGAATGGACAGCCTATGGCTACACCTTC | CASSQEWTAYGYTF
TRBJ2-5 | . | TRBD1 | TRBV24-1 | 15 | TGTGCCACCAGTGATGTTAGGGGGCAGAAGGAGACCCAGTACTTC | CATSDVRGQKETQYF
TRBJ2-7 | . | TRBD2 | TRBV6-5 | 14 | TGTGCCAGCCGACGACTAGCGGGTGCCTACGAGCAGTACTTC | CASRRLAGAYEQYF
TRBJ2-3 | . | TRBD2 | TRBV4-3 | 19 | TGCGCCAGCAGCCAAGAGGCGGATAGCGGGAGGTTTAGCACAGATACGCAGTATTTT | CASSQEADSGRFSTDTQYF
TRBJ1-2 | . | . | TRBV28 | 14 | TGTGCCAGCAGTCTTGGACTCACCCCGGGGGGCTACACCTTC | CASSLGLTPGGYTF
TRBJ1-1 | . | TRBD1 | TRBV7-9 | 15 | TGTGCCAGCAGACCCCGGGACAGGGCTGGCACTGAAGCTTTCTTT | CASRPRDRAGTEAFF
TRBJ2-7 | . | TRBD2 | TRBV7-8 | 14 | TGTGCCAGCAGCTTAAGACTAGCGGTCTACGAGCAGTACTTC | CASSLRLAVYEQYF
TRBJ2-1 | medium-sized | TRBD1 | TRBV30 | 17 | TGTGCCTGGAGTCCGACCGGGACAGGGCGCTACTACAATGAGCAGTTCTTC | CAWSPTGTGRYYNEQFF
TRBJ2-1 | . | TRBD2 | TRBV29-1 | 15 | TGCAGCGTTGGCATGAGTAGCGGGATCGTCCATGAGCAGTTCTTC | CSVGMSSGIVHEQFF
TRBJ1-2 | . | . | TRBV19 | 15 | TGTGCCAGTAACCCGACAGCTACGACTAACTATGGCTACACCTTC | CASNPTATTNYGYTF
TRBJ1-2 | . | . | TRBV28 | 13 | TGTGCCAGCCAATCTGCCAGGAACTATGGCTACACCTTC | CASQSARNYGYTF
TRBJ2-6 | . | . | TRBV2 | 17 | TGTGCCAGCAGTGCCGAACAGGGAATCCCCGGGGCCAACGTCCTGACTTTC | CASSAEQGIPGANVLTF